Following are 8 T cell receptor beta chains from one sample sequenced in a study of CD8 T cells in ankylosing spondylitis. TCRdb itself ran the 5' RACE reads through MiXCR, one entry per CDR3 protein. The table shows 30,000 to 40,000 distinct CDR3 sequences, with 10% occurring only once. The sequenced sample consisted of blood, either unsorted or a sorted T cell fraction (not recorded which). Receptor source: a male donor with ankylosing spondylitis or in good health (not recorded which).

This clonotype was counted ten times or more. The genes are TRBV29-1 and TRBJ2-1; D is unclear. Germline CDR1 and CDR2: SQVTM and ANQGSEA. This CDR3 has 12 residues. The germline V and J ends were trimmed by 3 bases and 8 bases, with 11 bases remaining between them. In DNA, the CDR3 is TGCAGCGTTGATGTTAGTTACGATGAGCAGTTCTTC. Its protein product is CSVDVSYDEQFF.

V gene TRBV14 combines with J gene TRBJ2-3; D not certain. V shed 2 bases and J shed 2 bases, with 11 bases lying between them. In germline, CDR1 is SGHDN, CDR2 FVKESK. CDR3 length: 15 residues. The CDR3: CASSQFGRFTDTQYF. The CDR3 nucleotides read TGTGCCAGCAGCCAATTCGGACGGTTCACAGATACGCAGTATTTT.

This clonotype has at least ten counts. J is TRBJ1-4 and V is TRBV5-5; 9 bases map to TRBD1. Trimming cost V 4 bases and J 7 bases; bases outside gene matches: 17. The germline V gene has CDR1 SGHKS and CDR2 YYEKEE (reference sequence). The CDR3 sequence is 18 residues long. The CDR3 here is CASSEPPGQGSGIEKLFF. CDR3 nucleotides: TGTGCCAGCAGCGAGCCTCCGGGACAGGGAAGTGGGATTGAAAAACTGTTTTTT.

This clonotype showed up many times. This chain connects TRBV4-1 to TRBJ1-1; perhaps TRBD1 as D (5 bases). This CDR3 is built from 14 residues. V was trimmed by 4 bases and J by 3 bases, leaving 12 bases between them. Germline V gene data show CDR1 as MGHRA and CDR2 as YSYEKL. The CDR3 DNA reads as TGCGCCAGCAGCCGGGGGTCTATGGACACTGAAGCTTTCTTT. This encodes CASSRGSMDTEAFF.

This clonotype was found many times. The rearrangement links TRBV5-1 to TRBJ2-7; D is possibly TRBD2 (5 bases). The V end lost 0 bases, the J end lost 5 bases, and 12 bases lay between the germline ends. Germline values: CDR1 SGHRS, CDR2 YFSETQ. The CDR3 contains 14 residues. The DNA for the CDR3 is TGCGCCAGCAGCTTGGCCTTGAGGGCAGACGAGCAGTACTTC. The encoded protein is CASSLALRADEQYF.

This clonotype came up many times. The rearrangement joins TRBV5-1 to TRBJ2-5; D is unclear. Trimming took 4 bases from V and 5 from J, leaving 12 bases between them. CDR3 size: 13 residues. Germline V gene lookup returns CDR1 SGHRS and CDR2 YFSETQ. The CDR3 spells CASSPTRKETQYF. The CDR3 bases are TGCGCCAGCAGCCCGACCCGGAAGGAGACCCAGTACTTC.

This clonotype was seen repeatedly, ten times or more. The chain is built from TRBV27 and TRBJ1-1; 8 bases align to TRBD1. Germline V CDR1 and CDR2: MNHEY, SMNVEV (reference sequence). The CDR3 sequence is 13 residues long. V lost 5 bases and J lost 6; bases outside the gene matches: 5. CDR3 DNA sequence: TGTGCCAGCAGTCACAGGGGGAGGCCTGAAGCTTTCTTT. Translation gives CASSHRGRPEAFF.

This clonotype was seen more than once but under ten times. As DNA, the CDR3 is TGTGCCAGCAGCCGAGACAGGGGCACTGAAGCTTTCTTT. This sequence encodes CASSRDRGTEAFF. V usage is TRBV2 and J usage is TRBJ1-1; 8 nucleotides line up with TRBD1. CDR3 length: 13 residues. Germline V gene lookup returns CDR1 SNHLY and CDR2 FYNNEI. Germline trimming cut 6 bases from V and 4 bases from J; bases unmatched to any gene: 4. Full variable domain (outside the CDR3, taken from reference TRBV2 and TRBJ1-1): EPEVTQTPSHQVTQMGQEVILRCVPISNHLYFYWYRQILGQKVEFLVSFYNNEISEKSEIFDDQFSVERPDGSNFTLKIRSTKLEDSAMYFCASSRDRGTEAFFGQGTRLTVV.